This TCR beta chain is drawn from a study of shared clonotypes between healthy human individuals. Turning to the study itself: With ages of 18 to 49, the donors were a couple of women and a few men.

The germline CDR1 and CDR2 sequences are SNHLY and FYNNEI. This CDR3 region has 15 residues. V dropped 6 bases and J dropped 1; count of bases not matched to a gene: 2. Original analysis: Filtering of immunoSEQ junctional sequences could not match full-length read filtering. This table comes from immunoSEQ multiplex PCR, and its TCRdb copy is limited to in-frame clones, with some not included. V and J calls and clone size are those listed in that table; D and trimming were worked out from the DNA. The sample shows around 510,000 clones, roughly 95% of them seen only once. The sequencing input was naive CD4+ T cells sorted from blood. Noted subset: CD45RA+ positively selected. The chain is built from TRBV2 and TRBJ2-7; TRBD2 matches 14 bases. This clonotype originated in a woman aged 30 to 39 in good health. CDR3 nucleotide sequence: TGTGCCAGCAGGGGACTAGCGGGAGTTTCCTACGAGCAGTACTTC. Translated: CASRGLAGVSYEQYF.